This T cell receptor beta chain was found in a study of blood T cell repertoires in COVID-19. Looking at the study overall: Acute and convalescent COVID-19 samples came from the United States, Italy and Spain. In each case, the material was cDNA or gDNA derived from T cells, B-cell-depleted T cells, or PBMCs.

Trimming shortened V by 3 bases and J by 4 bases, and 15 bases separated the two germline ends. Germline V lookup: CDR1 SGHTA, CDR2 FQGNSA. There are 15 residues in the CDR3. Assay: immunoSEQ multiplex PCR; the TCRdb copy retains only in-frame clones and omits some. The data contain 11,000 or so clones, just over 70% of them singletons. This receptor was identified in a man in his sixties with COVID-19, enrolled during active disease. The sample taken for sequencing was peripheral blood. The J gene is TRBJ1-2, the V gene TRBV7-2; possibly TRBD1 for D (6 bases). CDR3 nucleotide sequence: TGTGCCAGCAGCTTTTCCAGGGGTTCGAGCTATGGCTACACCTTC. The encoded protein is CASSFSRGSSYGYTF.